This is a list of T cell receptor beta chains from one sample in a study of identical twins. A single record per CDR3 protein comes from TCRdb applying MiXCR to the 5' RACE reads. The sample yields over 200,000 distinct CDR3 sequences, about 10% seen once. Sequenced sample: memory T cells sorted from blood. Source of these receptors: a man in his fifties in good health. Each CDR3 is given with its conserved first and last residue. D genes are given only for firm matches. Some rows mark clone size as missing; the rest say once, few, many or name a class of expanded clone.

abundance | j_gene | d_gene | v_gene | CDR3nt | CDR3aa
few | TRBJ1-1 | TRBD1 | TRBV7-9 | TGTGCCAGCAGCTTAGGGACAGGGGGCGAAGGGGACACTGAAGCTTTCTTT | CASSLGTGGEGDTEAFF
many | TRBJ2-2 | TRBD1 | TRBV5-6 | TGTGCCAGCAGCAGGGACAGGAGGAACACCGGGGAGCTGTTTTTT | CASSRDRRNTGELFF
few | TRBJ2-7 | TRBD1 | TRBV6-1 | TGTGCCAGCAGAGGACAGGTGACCTACGAGCAGTACTTC | CASRGQVTYEQYF
- | TRBJ2-7 | TRBD1 | TRBV15 | TGTGCCACCAGCAATGACAGGGTTGGCGAGCAGTACTTC | CATSNDRVGEQYF
many | TRBJ2-7 | - | TRBV6-2/TRBV6-3 | TGTGCCAGCAGCCAGCGGGTGGCGTCCGAGCAGTACTTC | CASSQRVASEQYF
- | TRBJ1-3 | - | TRBV15 | TGTGCCACCAGCAGAGGGAGGGTCCCAGGAAACACCATATATTTT | CATSRGRVPGNTIYF
- | TRBJ2-4 | - | TRBV19 | TGTGCCAGTAGTATATTTTCCTCGGCCGGGAGAAACATTCAGTACTTC | CASSIFSSAGRNIQYF
many | TRBJ1-2 | - | TRBV7-9 | TGTGCCAGCAGCCCTAGACCTAACTATGGCTACACCTTC | CASSPRPNYGYTF
many | TRBJ2-7 | TRBD2 | TRBV28 | TGTGCCAGCAGTTTGCTGGCGGGGGGGATCCACGAGCAGTACTTC | CASSLLAGGIHEQYF
- | TRBJ2-7 | - | TRBV6-1 | TGTGCCAGCAGTGAACTGGGGGTACACGAGCAGTACTTC | CASSELGVHEQYF
many | TRBJ2-1 | TRBD2 | TRBV24-1 | TGTGCCACCAGTGATAACGGGAGGAACTCCTACAATGAGCAGTTCTTC | CATSDNGRNSYNEQFF
- | TRBJ2-6 | - | TRBV18 | TGTGCCAGCTCACCACAGGGGGTAGGGGCCAACGTCCTGACTTTC | CASSPQGVGANVLTF
- | TRBJ1-1 | TRBD1 | TRBV6-5 | TGTGCCAGCAGTAACCCCAGACAGGGGGCGCGACGGACTGAAGCTTTCTTT | CASSNPRQGARRTEAFF
- | TRBJ1-5 | - | TRBV6-2/TRBV6-3 | TGTGCCAGCAGTAACCTGGGACGTTCAAATCAGCCCCAGCATTTT | CASSNLGRSNQPQHF
- | TRBJ2-3 | TRBD2 | TRBV20-1 | TGCAGTGCCACCTCGCGGGGGAGCACAGATACGCAGTATTTT | CSATSRGSTDTQYF
many | TRBJ1-6 | TRBD1 | TRBV18 | TGTGCCAGCTCAAATCAGGGGGGCGCTTCACCCCTCCACTTT | CASSNQGGASPLHF
few | TRBJ2-3 | - | TRBV28 | TGTGCCACCCTCCCGGGGGCCACAGATACGCAGTATTTT | CATLPGATDTQYF
few | TRBJ2-7 | TRBD1 | TRBV6-2/TRBV6-3 | TGTGCCAGCAGTTACATGACAGGGAAGCACGAGCAGTACTTC | CASSYMTGKHEQYF
- | TRBJ2-3 | - | TRBV7-8 | TGTGCCAGCAGCTTATCGGGGGTTCCGTCAGATACGCAGTATTTT | CASSLSGVPSDTQYF
few | TRBJ2-5 | - | TRBV7-8 | TGTGCCAGCAGCAAGCTGGACCAAGAGACCCAGTACTTC | CASSKLDQETQYF
- | TRBJ2-3 | TRBD2 | TRBV28 | TGTGCCAGCAGTTTAGACCCTGGGACTAGCGGGGGGAGGTCGCAGTATTTT | CASSLDPGTSGGRSQYF
many | TRBJ1-5 | TRBD1 | TRBV12-3/TRBV12-4 | TGTGCCAGCAGTTTAGAGACAGGGGGACTGAGGCCCCAGCATTTT | CASSLETGGLRPQHF
many | TRBJ1-5 | - | TRBV28 | TGTGCCAGCAGTTTTAATCGCAATCAGCCCCAGCATTTT | CASSFNRNQPQHF
- | TRBJ1-3 | TRBD1 | TRBV9 | TGTGCCAGCAGCATGACAGGGAATCCCTCTGGAAACACCATATATTTT | CASSMTGNPSGNTIYF
- | TRBJ2-3 | - | TRBV5-1 | TGCGCCAGCAGCTTGGGGGCCAGTGAGAATACGCAGTATTTT | CASSLGASENTQYF
- | TRBJ2-3 | - | TRBV16 | TGTGCCAGCAGCCAATTGGAGGGTTGGAGCACAGATACGCAGTATTTT | CASSQLEGWSTDTQYF
many | TRBJ2-3 | - | TRBV18 | TGTGCCAGCTCACCTACTGACAAACCAGATACGCAGTATTTT | CASSPTDKPDTQYF
many | TRBJ2-2 | - | TRBV10-3 | TGTGCCATCAGTAGGGAGCAGTTCGGGGAGCTGTTTTTT | CAISREQFGELFF
many | TRBJ2-4 | - | TRBV5-6 | TGTGCCAGCAGCTTGGTACAGTCTGGCCACATTCAGTACTTC | CASSLVQSGHIQYF
many | TRBJ2-7 | - | TRBV5-5 | TGTGCCAGCAGCTGGTCGGCAACCTACGAGCAGTACTTC | CASSWSATYEQYF
many | TRBJ1-5 | - | TRBV28 | TGTGCCAGCAGTTTCATATATAGCAATCAGCCCCAGCATTTT | CASSFIYSNQPQHF
many | TRBJ2-3 | TRBD2 | TRBV7-2 | TGTGCCAGCAGCTCAGGTTTGACTAGCGGGGCCCTCCATACGCAGTATTTT | CASSSGLTSGALHTQYF
many | TRBJ2-3 | - | TRBV7-2 | TGTGCCAGCAGCTATGCAGGGGTCGGGGATACGCAGTATTTT | CASSYAGVGDTQYF
few | TRBJ2-3 | - | TRBV12-3/TRBV12-4 | TGTGCCAGCAGTTTAGACAGCACTAACACAGATACGCAGTATTTT | CASSLDSTNTDTQYF
many | TRBJ2-5 | - | TRBV7-2 | TGTGCCAGCAGCTTAGTGGGGTCGGGAGAGACCCAGTACTTC | CASSLVGSGETQYF
few | TRBJ2-1 | TRBD2 | TRBV7-3 | TGTGCCAGCAGCGAAGGACTAGCGGGAGATTCTGGAAATGAGCAGTTCTTC | CASSEGLAGDSGNEQFF
- | TRBJ2-4 | TRBD2 | TRBV27 | TGTGCCAGCACCCCCCCCCGGGCTAGCGGGAGCAAAAACATTCAGTACTTC | CASTPPRASGSKNIQYF
many | TRBJ2-7 | TRBD2 | TRBV7-2 | TGTGCCAGCAGCTTAATAGCGGGAGGACGACCCTACGAGCAGTACTTC | CASSLIAGGRPYEQYF
once | TRBJ2-3 | - | TRBV12-3/TRBV12-4 | TGTGCCGGCAGTCCCAGTGTCGTGGGGAAAATCAGCACAGATACGCAGTATTTT | CAGSPSVVGKISTDTQYF
few | TRBJ2-2 | TRBD2 | TRBV20-1 | TGCAGTGCTAGGACGCTAGCGGGCGCGAACACCGGGGAGCTGTTTTTT | CSARTLAGANTGELFF
many | TRBJ1-1 | - | TRBV12-3/TRBV12-4 | TGTGCCAGCTCTCCTGGGGCTTCCACCCCAAACACTGAAGCTTTCTTT | CASSPGASTPNTEAFF
few | TRBJ1-2 | TRBD1 | TRBV7-9 | TGTGCCAGCAGCCGGGACAGCACTAACTATGGCTACACCTTC | CASSRDSTNYGYTF
many | TRBJ2-5 | TRBD1 | TRBV3-1 | TGTGCCAGCAGCTTCGGACAGGGTCGGGAGACCCAGTACTTC | CASSFGQGRETQYF
many | TRBJ2-6 | - | TRBV6-5 | TGTGCCAGCAGTTTTACCTCTGGGGCCAACGTCCTGACTTTC | CASSFTSGANVLTF
many | TRBJ2-5 | - | TRBV28 | TGTGCCAGCAGTTTTCCTCCTTCGGAGACCCAGTACTTC | CASSFPPSETQYF
many | TRBJ2-1 | - | TRBV14 | TGTGCCAGCAGCCAGTTAAGCGGGTTGGGATGGAATGAGCAGTTCTTC | CASSQLSGLGWNEQFF
- | TRBJ1-1 | TRBD1 | TRBV3-1 | TGTGCCAGCAGCCCGACAGGGGGCGACCGGAACACTGAAGCTTTCTTT | CASSPTGGDRNTEAFF
- | TRBJ2-3 | - | TRBV7-6 | TGTGCCAGCAGCTTAAGTAGACAGGTGCAGGATACGCAGTATTTT | CASSLSRQVQDTQYF
few | TRBJ1-1 | - | TRBV6-1 | TGTGCCAGCAGTGAATGGAGTTACACTGAAGCTTTCTTT | CASSEWSYTEAFF
- | TRBJ1-3 | TRBD1 | TRBV3-1 | TGTGCCAGCAGCCAGAGCGGGACAGGGAGTGACACCATATATTTT | CASSQSGTGSDTIYF
few | TRBJ1-5 | TRBD1 | TRBV7-8 | TGTGCCAGCAGCTTAGATGGACAGGGTGGCCATCAGCCCCAGCATTTT | CASSLDGQGGHQPQHF
few | TRBJ1-3 | - | TRBV6-5 | TGTGCCAGCAGTTACGATGTCGGACTCTCTGGAAACACCATATATTTT | CASSYDVGLSGNTIYF
- | TRBJ2-5 | - | TRBV10-3 | TGTGCCATCAGTGTTAGACTATCGGGGACGTTGGGCGAGACCCAGTACTTC | CAISVRLSGTLGETQYF
many | TRBJ2-7 | TRBD1 | TRBV28 | TGTGCCAGCAGCCGGGGCGGACAGGGAGGAGGGGAGCAGTACTTC | CASSRGGQGGGEQYF
- | TRBJ2-1 | TRBD2 | TRBV6-2/TRBV6-3 | TGTGCCAGCAGTTATCTTATTACCCGGGACTACAACAATGAGCAGTTCTTC | CASSYLITRDYNNEQFF
- | TRBJ1-3 | - | TRBV28 | TGTGCCAGCGTAGGACTGTGGGGGCGAGGAAACACCATATATTTT | CASVGLWGRGNTIYF
many | TRBJ2-7 | TRBD1 | TRBV12-3/TRBV12-4 | TGTGCCAGCACCATGTCCCTGACAGGGGGCTCCTACGAGCAGTACTTC | CASTMSLTGGSYEQYF